This T cell receptor beta chain was recovered during a study of blood T cell repertoires in COVID-19. On the study more broadly: Acute and convalescent COVID-19 specimens originated in the United States, Italy and Spain. Sample material is recorded as cDNA or gDNA derived from T cells, B-cell-depleted T cells, or PBMCs.

How the authors handled the data: Estimated nucleated cell counts came from reference gene primer amplification. Clones were sequenced by immunoSEQ multiplex PCR, and TCRdb holds only the in-frame ones, with some missing. D and trimming were read from the DNA, whereas the V and J calls and clone size are those reported in that table. This sample carries 150,000 to 200,000 clones, around 88% of them seen once, and the ten largest clones take approximately 4%. Source material: peripheral blood. This clonotype was sampled from a woman in her 30s with acute or convalescent COVID-19.

The CDR3 spells CSVGFPSTDTQYF. The CDR3 DNA reads as TGCAGCGTCGGTTTTCCTAGCACAGATACGCAGTATTTT. This chain joins TRBV29-1 and TRBJ2-3; D ambiguous. Germline V lookup: CDR1 SQVTM, CDR2 ANQGSEA. Trimming left V 6 bases short and J 0 bases short, with 10 bases between. This CDR3 is built from 13 residues.